This TCR beta chain was recorded in a study of technical replicates of blood from several donors (TCRdb year 2017). Libraries were prepared through the immunoSEQ multiplex PCR assay. TCRdb's version of the immuneACCESS table is confined to in-frame rearrangements and falls short of the full clone set. An unresolved V gene accounts for under half of the shortfall where checked; the remainder is of unknown origin. The sample table holds roughly 80,000 clones, of which 85% to 95% were seen once. The top ten clones comprise over 0.4% of the sample. The germline V gene encodes CDR1 SEHNR and CDR2 FQNEAQ (reference sequence). The junction carries 15 bases between V and J, which are trimmed by 2 bases and 2 bases respectively. From the cysteine through the phenylalanine, the CDR3 covers 16 amino acids. This entry keeps only the CDR3 DNA: 48 bases, framed from base 1. On this clone itself: No antigen is known for it. No quality values exist for individual bases; no much larger clone is one base distant.

The sequence derives from a human donor in good health. The rearrangement joined TRBV7-9 to TRBJ1-2; there is no confident call for the D gene. The sequenced sample was T cells isolated from PBMCs. The CDR3 protein: CASSLIIGLKNYGYTF. The DNA sequence is given as TGTGCCAGCAGCTTAATTATTGGACTGAAGAACTATGGCTACACCTTC.